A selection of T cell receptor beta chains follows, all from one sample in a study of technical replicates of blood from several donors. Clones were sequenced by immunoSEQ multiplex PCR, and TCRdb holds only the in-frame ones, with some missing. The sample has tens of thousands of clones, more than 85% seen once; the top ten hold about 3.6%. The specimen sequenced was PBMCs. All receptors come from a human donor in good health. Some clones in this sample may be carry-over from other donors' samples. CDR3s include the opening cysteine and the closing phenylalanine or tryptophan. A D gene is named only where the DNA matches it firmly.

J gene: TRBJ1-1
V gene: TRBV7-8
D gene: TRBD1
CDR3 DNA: TGTGCCAGCAGCACCGACAGGGGGCTCACTGAAGCTTTCTTT
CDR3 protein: CASSTDRGLTEAFF

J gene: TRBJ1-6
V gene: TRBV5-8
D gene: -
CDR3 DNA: TGTGCCAGCAGCCCCGGACAGTATAATTCACCCCTCCACTTT
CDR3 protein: CASSPGQYNSPLHF

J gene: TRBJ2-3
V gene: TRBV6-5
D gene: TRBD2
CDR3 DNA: TGTGCCAGCGGACTAGCGGGGACCAGGGATACGCAGTATTTT
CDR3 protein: CASGLAGTRDTQYF

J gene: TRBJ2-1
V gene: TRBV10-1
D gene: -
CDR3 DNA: TGCGCCAGCAGCGACGGGGTAGCGCAGTTCTTC
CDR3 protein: CASSDGVAQFF

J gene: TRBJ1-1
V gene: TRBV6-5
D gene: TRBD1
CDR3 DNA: TGTGCCAGCAGTACAGGGGGGCCTGAAGCTTTCTTT
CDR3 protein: CASSTGGPEAFF

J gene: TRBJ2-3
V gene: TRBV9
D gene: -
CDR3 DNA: TGTGCCAGCAGCGTAGTTCTGGGAGGCACAGATACGCAGTATTTT
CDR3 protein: CASSVVLGGTDTQYF

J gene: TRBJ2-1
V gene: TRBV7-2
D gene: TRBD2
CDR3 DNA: TGTGCCAGCAGCTTAGCACTAGCGGGAAGGAATGAGCAGTTCTTC
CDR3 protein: CASSLALAGRNEQFF

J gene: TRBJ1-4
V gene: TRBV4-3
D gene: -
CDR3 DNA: TGCGCCAGCAGCCAAGATCCCCTACTAGGGGAAAAACTGTTTTTT
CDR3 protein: CASSQDPLLGEKLFF

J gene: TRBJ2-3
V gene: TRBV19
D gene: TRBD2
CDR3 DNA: TGTGCCAGTAGCGCCAGGCGGGAGGAAGATACGCAGTATTTT
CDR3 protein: CASSARREEDTQYF

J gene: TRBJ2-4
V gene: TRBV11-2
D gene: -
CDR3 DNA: TGTGCCAGCAGCTCCTCGGGAAACATTCAGTACTTC
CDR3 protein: CASSSSGNIQYF

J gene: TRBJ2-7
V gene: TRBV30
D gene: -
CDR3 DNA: TGTGCCTGGAGCGTGACAGGGCGGGGTTCCTACGAGCAGTACTTC
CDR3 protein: CAWSVTGRGSYEQYF

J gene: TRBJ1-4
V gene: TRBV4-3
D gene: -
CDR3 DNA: TGCGCCAGCAGCCACCTATCTATCCGGTTTCCTCCTGCCAAACTGTTTTTT
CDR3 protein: CASSHLSIRFPPAKLFF

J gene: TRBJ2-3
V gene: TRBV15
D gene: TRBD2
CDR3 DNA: TGTGCCACCTCCGGCCTAGCGGGCTGGGATACGCAGTATTTT
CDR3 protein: CATSGLAGWDTQYF

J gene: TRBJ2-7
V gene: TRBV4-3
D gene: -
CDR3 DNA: TGCGCCAGCAGCCAAGACCCTAACAGGCCCCTGGACTTC
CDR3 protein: CASSQDPNRPLDF

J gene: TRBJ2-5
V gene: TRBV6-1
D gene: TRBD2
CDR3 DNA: TGTGCAAAGCGGGGGGAGGAGACCCAGTACTTC
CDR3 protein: CAKRGEETQYF

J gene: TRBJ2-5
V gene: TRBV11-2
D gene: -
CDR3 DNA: TGTGCCAGCAGCTCAGCCCGCGGGACAGCTTGGGAGACCCAGTACTTC
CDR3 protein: CASSSARGTAWETQYF

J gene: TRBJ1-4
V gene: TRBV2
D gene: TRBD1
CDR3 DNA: TGTGCCAGCAAAGAATCGGGACAGCTAAATGAAAAACTGTTTTTT
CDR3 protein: CASKESGQLNEKLFF

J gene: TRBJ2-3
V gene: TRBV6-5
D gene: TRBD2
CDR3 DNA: TGTGCCAGCAGACCCTGGGGTAGCGGGAGGGATACGCAGTATTTT
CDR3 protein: CASRPWGSGRDTQYF

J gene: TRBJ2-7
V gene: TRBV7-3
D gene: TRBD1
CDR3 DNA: TGTGCCAGCAGCCTCGGGGGGACAGGGTTTTACGAGCAGTACTTC
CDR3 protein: CASSLGGTGFYEQYF

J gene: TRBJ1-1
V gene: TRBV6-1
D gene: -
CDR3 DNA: TGTGCCAGCAGTTCAGGCGGGGTCTGGGCTGAAGCTTTCTTT
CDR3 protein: CASSSGGVWAEAFF

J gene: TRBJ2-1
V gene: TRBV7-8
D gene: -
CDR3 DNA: TGTGCCAGCAGCCCCTCCGTCTTC
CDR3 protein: CASSPSVF

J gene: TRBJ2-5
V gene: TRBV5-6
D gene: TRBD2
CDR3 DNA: TGTGCCAGCATGCCTTCTAGCGGGAGGATAGAGACCCAGTACTTC
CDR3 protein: CASMPSSGRIETQYF

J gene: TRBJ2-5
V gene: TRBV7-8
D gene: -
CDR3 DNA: TGTGCCAGCAGCCTTTACCAAGAGACCCAGTACTTC
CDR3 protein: CASSLYQETQYF

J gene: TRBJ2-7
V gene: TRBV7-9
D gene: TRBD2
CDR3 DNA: TGTGCCAGCAGCTCCAACGCCCGGGCGGGGGGCGAGCAGTACTTC
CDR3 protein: CASSSNARAGGEQYF

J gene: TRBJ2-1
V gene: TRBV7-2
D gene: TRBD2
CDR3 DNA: TGTGCCAGCAGCTTAGAAAGTGAGCGGGGGGGCCAGTTCTTC
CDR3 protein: CASSLESERGGQFF

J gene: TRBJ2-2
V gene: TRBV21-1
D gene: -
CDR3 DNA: TGTGCCAGCAGCACCACACTAGCGCGGGGGAACACCGGGGAGCTGTTTTTT
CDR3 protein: CASSTTLARGNTGELFF

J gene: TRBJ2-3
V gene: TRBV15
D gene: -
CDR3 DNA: TGTGCCACCGCGACTAGCACAGATACGCAGTATTTT
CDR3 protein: CATATSTDTQYF

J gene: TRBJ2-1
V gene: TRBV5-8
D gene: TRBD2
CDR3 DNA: TGTGCCAGCAACAGACTAGCGGGAAATGAGCAGTTCTTC
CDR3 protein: CASNRLAGNEQFF

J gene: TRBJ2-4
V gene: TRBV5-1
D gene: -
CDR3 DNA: TGCGCCAGCAGCTTGGGGCTAGCCAAAAACATTCAGTACTTC
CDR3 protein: CASSLGLAKNIQYF

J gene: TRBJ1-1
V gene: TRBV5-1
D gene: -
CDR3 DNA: TGCGCCAGCAGCTTGTCTCGGGATACTGAAGCTTTCTTT
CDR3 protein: CASSLSRDTEAFF

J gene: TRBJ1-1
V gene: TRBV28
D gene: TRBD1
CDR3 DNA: TGTGCCAGCAGTTTACCGACAGGGTCGGGCACTGAAGCTTTCTTT
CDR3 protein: CASSLPTGSGTEAFF

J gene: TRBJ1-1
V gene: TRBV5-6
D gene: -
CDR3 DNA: TGTGCCAGCAGCTTCAGAATAAGCAGGGTGGGTGAAGCTTTCTTT
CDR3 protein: CASSFRISRVGEAFF

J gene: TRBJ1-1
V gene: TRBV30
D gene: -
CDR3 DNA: TGTGCCTGGTCGGGGGGGGCGAACACTGAAGCTTTCTTT
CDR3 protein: CAWSGGANTEAFF